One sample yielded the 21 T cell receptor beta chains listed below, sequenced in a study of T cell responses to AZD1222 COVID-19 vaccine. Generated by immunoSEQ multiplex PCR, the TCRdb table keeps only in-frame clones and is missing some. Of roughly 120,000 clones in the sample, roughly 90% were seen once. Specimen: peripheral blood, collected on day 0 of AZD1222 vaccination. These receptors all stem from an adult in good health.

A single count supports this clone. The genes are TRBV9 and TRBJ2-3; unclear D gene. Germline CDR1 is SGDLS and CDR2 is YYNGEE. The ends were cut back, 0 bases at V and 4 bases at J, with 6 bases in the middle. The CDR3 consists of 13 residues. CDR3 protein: CASSVGQSDTQYF. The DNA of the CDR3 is TGTGCCAGCAGCGTAGGCCAGTCAGATACGCAGTATTTT.

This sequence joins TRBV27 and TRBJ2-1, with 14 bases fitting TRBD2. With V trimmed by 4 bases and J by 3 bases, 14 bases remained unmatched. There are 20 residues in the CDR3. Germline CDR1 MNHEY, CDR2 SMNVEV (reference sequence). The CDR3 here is CASSSPSTSGGAGNYNEQFF. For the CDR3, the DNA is TGTGCCAGCAGTTCACCTTCGACTAGCGGGGGGGCCGGGAACTACAATGAGCAGTTCTTC.

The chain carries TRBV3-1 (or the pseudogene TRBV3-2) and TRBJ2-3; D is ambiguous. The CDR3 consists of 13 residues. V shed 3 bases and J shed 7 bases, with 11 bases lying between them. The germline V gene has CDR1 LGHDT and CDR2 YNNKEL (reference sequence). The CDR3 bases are TGTGCCAGCAGCCAGGGTGGAGTGTATACGCAGTATTTT. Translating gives CASSQGGVYTQYF.

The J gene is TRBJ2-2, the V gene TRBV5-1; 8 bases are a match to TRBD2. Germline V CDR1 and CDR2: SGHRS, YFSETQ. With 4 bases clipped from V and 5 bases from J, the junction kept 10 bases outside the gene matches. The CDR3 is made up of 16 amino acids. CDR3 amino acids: CASSPSLAGGTGELFF. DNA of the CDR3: TGCGCCAGCAGCCCATCACTGGCGGGGGGAACCGGGGAGCTGTTTTTT.

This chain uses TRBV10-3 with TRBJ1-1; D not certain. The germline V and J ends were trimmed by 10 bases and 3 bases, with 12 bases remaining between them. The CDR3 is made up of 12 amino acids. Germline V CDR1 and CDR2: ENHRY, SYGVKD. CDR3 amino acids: CATSLTDTEAFF. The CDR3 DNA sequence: TGTGCCACTTCCTTGACTGACACTGAAGCTTTCTTT.

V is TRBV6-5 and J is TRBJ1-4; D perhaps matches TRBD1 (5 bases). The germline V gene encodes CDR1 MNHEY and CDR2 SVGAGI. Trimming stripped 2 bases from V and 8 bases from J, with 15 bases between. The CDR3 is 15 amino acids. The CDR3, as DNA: TGTGCCAGCAGTTACAGTCCGGGGCAGCAGGAAAAACTGTTTTTT. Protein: CASSYSPGQQEKLFF.

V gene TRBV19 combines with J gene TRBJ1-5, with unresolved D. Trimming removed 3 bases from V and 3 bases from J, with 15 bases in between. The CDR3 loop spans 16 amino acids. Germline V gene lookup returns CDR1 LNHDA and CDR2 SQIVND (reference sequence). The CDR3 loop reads CASSILPRSINQPQHF. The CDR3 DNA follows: TGTGCCAGTAGTATCCTTCCCCGGTCTATCAATCAGCCCCAGCATTTT. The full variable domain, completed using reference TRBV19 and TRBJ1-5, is DGGITQSPKYLFRKEGQNVTLSCEQNLNHDAMYWYRQDPGQGLRLIYYSQIVNDFQKGDIAEGYSVSREKKESFPLTVTSAQKNPTAFYLCASSILPRSINQPQHFGDGTRLSIL.

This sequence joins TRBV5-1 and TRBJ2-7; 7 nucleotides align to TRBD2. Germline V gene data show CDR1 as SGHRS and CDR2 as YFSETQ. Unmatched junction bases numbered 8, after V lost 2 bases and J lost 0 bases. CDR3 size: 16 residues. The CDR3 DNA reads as TGCGCCAGCAGCTTTAATCGGGGGGTAGGCTCCTACGAGCAGTACTTC. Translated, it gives CASSFNRGVGSYEQYF.

The chain's CDR3 is CASSTTGLGYGYTF. The DNA for the CDR3 is TGTGCCAGCAGCACGACAGGCCTCGGGTATGGCTACACCTTC. The gene calls are TRBV5-4 and TRBJ1-2; D is possibly TRBD1 (6 bases). The CDR3 loop spans 14 amino acids. V was trimmed by 4 bases and J by 5 bases, leaving 15 bases between them. Per the germline V gene, CDR1 is SGHNT and CDR2 is YYREEE (reference sequence).

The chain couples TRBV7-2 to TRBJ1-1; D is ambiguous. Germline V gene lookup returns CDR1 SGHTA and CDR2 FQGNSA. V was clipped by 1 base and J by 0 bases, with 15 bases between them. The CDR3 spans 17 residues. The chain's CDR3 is CASSLDPFGRMNTEAFF. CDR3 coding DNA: TGTGCCAGCAGCTTAGACCCTTTTGGTAGGATGAACACTGAAGCTTTCTTT. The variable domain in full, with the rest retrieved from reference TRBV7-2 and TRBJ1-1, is GAGVSQSPSNKVTEKGKDVELRCDPISGHTALYWYRQSLGQGLEFLIYFQGNSAPDKSGLPSDRFSAERTGGSVSTLTIQRTQQEDSAVYLCASSLDPFGRMNTEAFFGQGTRLTVV.

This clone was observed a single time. CDR3 DNA: TGTGCCAGCAGGGAGGGGACTGAAGCTTTCTTT. Its translation: CASREGTEAFF. The gene calls are TRBV6-4 and TRBJ1-1; D might be TRBD1 (5 bases). Germline V gene sequence: CDR1 MRHNA, CDR2 SNTAGT. V shed 6 bases and J shed 5 bases, with 7 bases lying between them. CDR3 length: 11 residues.

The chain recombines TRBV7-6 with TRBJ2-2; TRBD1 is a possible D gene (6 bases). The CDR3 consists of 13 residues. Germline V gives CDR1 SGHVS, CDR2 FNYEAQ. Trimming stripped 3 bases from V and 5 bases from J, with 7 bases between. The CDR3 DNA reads TGTGCCAGCAGCTTCGGGACAACCGGGGAGCTGTTTTTT. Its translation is CASSFGTTGELFF.

CDR3 in amino acids: CASSLLGRTEAFF. The CDR3 DNA reads as TGTGCCAGCAGTTTATTAGGGAGAACTGAAGCTTTCTTT. V usage is TRBV27 and J usage is TRBJ1-1, with D unclear. There are 13 residues in the CDR3. V lost 1 base and J lost 5, with 8 bases in between. CDR1 and CDR2 (germline): MNHEY, SMNVEV (reference sequence).

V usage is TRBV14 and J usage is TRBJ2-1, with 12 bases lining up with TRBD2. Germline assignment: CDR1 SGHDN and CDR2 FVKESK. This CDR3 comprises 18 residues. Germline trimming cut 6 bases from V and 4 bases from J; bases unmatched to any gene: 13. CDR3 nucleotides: TGTGCCAGCAGGGTGACTAGCGGGGGCGCAGGCCTTTACAATGAGCAGTTCTTC. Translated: CASRVTSGGAGLYNEQFF.

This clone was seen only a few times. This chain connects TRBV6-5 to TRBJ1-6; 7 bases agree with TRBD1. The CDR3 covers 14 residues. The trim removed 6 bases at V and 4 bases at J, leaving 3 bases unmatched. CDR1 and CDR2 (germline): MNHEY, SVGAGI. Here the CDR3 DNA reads TGTGCCAGCAGGAGGACAGGTTATAATTCACCCCTCCACTTT. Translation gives CASRRTGYNSPLHF.

CDR3: CAIQTGQGAYGYTF. CDR3 nucleotide sequence: TGTGCCATCCAAACGGGACAGGGCGCCTATGGCTACACCTTC. The chain joins TRBV6-5 to TRBJ1-2, with TRBD1 matching over 9 bases. Germline assignment: CDR1 MNHEY and CDR2 SVGAGI. The J segment lost 4 bases and the V segment lost 10 bases, leaving 10 bases of the junction unmatched. The CDR3 loop spans 14 amino acids.

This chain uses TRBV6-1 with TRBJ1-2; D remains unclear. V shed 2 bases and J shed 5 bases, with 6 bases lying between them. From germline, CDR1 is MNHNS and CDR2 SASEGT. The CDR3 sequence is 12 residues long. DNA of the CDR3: TGTGCCAGCAGTGAATGGGGTTATGGCTACACCTTC. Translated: CASSEWGYGYTF.

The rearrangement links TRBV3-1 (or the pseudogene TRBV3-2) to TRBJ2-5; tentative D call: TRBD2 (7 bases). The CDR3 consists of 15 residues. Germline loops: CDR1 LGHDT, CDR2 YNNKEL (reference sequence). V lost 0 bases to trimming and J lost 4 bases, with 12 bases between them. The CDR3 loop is CASSQDQGRGETQYF. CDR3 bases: TGTGCCAGCAGCCAAGACCAGGGGAGGGGAGAGACCCAGTACTTC.

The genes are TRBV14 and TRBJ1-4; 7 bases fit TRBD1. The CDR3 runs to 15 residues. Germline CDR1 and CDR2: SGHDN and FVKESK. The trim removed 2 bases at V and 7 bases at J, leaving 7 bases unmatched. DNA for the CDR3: TGTGCCAGCAGCCAATACAGGGGAGTCGGTGAAAAACTGTTTTTT. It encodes CASSQYRGVGEKLFF.

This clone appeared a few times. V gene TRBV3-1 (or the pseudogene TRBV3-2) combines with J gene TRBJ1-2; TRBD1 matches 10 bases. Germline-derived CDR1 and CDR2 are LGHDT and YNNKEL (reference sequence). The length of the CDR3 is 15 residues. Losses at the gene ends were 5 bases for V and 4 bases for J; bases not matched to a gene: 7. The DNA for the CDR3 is TGTGCCAGCAGCATTTCGACAGGGGGCAGCTATGGCTACACCTTC. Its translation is CASSISTGGSYGYTF.

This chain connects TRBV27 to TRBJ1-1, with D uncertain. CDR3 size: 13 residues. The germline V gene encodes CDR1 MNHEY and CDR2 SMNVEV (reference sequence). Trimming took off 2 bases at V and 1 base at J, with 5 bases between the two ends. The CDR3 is CASSLRENTEAFF. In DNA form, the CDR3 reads TGTGCCAGCAGTTTACGAGAGAACACTGAAGCTTTCTTT.